This T cell receptor (beta chain) was found in a study of OX40 agonist ivuxolimab in advanced cancers. This clone occurred a few times. The germline V gene has CDR1 MNHEY and CDR2 SMNVEV (reference sequence). The CDR3 has 14 amino acids. Trimming stripped 0 bases from V and 5 bases from J, with 9 bases between. The repertoire was sequenced with immunoSEQ multiplex PCR; TCRdb's copy has only in-frame clones and lacks some. The sample lists approximately 66,000 clones; approximately 92% were seen once. The receptor's source is an adult with an advanced solid tumor such as melanoma, head and neck, liver or kidney cancer. Sequencing was performed on CD4+ or CD8+ T cells sorted from blood, taken in a trial of the OX40 agonist ivuxolimab. J is TRBJ2-3 and V is TRBV27; D gene uncertain. The CDR3 sequence: CASSLSSVGDTQYF. CDR3 nucleotide sequence: TGTGCCAGCAGTTTATCGTCGGTGGGAGATACGCAGTATTTT.